This TCR beta chain was recovered during a study of blood T cell repertoires in COVID-19. Background on the study: Whether acute or convalescent, the COVID-19 samples came from the United States, Italy and Spain. In each case, the material was cDNA or gDNA derived from T cells, B-cell-depleted T cells, or PBMCs.

Germline V CDR1 and CDR2: MDHEN, SYDVKM. The CDR3 has 14 amino acids. Trimming cost V 2 bases and J 4 bases, with 11 bases left between them. Assay used: immunoSEQ multiplex PCR; TCRdb lists only in-frame clones, some missing. The table includes some 57,000 clones, about 90% detected once. The sequence was collected from a man aged 60-69 years with active COVID-19. Sequencing was done on a sample of peripheral blood. The chain carries TRBV28 and TRBJ1-2; D ambiguous. The CDR3 region is CASSLGQVSYGYTF. In nucleotides, the CDR3 is TGTGCCAGCAGTTTAGGTCAGGTCTCCTATGGCTACACCTTC.